Presented here are 23 T cell receptor beta chains from one specimen sequenced in a study of T cells in Graves' hyperthyroidism and ophthalmopathy (dated by TCRdb to between 2018 and 2021). The method behind the library was multiplex PCR. Instrument on record: Illumina HiSeq 2000. The TCR beta CDR3 regions were amplified from RNA transcripts. For the first round of RT-PCR on the TCR CDR3, the HTBI primer set was used together with the Qiagen OneStep RT-PCR kit. Using fastp trimming at Q25 and MiXCR clonotype assembly, TCRdb reanalyzed the public sequencing data and kept in-frame beta chains. Records with the same CDR3 protein are collapsed into one entry carrying the most frequent genes and DNA. This sample gives roughly 560,000 distinct CDR3 sequences in total; around 15% of them show up just once. About 3.9% of the sample goes to the ten largest clones. The sample taken for sequencing was blood. These receptors were collected from a woman in her 40s with Graves' ophthalmopathy.

This clonotype was counted many times. This chain joins TRBV9 and TRBJ2-7, with 7 nucleotides matching TRBD1. Per the germline V gene, CDR1 is SGDLS and CDR2 is YYNGEE. The CDR3 totals 16 residues. After removal of 0 bases from V and 0 bases from J, the junction contained 6 bases not matched to a gene. The CDR3 loop is CASSVGVGDSSYEQYF. In DNA form, the CDR3 reads TGTGCCAGCAGCGTAGGGGTGGGGGACAGCTCCTACGAGCAGTACTTC.

There are many counts of this clonotype. The chain joins TRBV27 to TRBJ1-5, with 9 bases fitting TRBD1. This CDR3 spans 14 amino acids. Germline CDR1 reads MNHEY; CDR2 reads SMNVEV (reference sequence). Trimming cost V 8 bases and J 3 bases; bases outside gene matches: 5. The CDR3 is CASGHRGHNQPQHF. The CDR3 region has the DNA TGTGCCAGCGGGCACAGGGGGCACAATCAGCCCCAGCATTTT.

This clonotype has just a few counts. The chain employs TRBV20-1 and TRBJ1-1, with 7 positions matching TRBD1. The length of the CDR3 is 16 residues. Losses at the gene ends were 6 bases for V and 7 bases for J; bases not matched to a gene: 20. The germline V gene encodes CDR1 DFQATT and CDR2 SNEGSKA (reference sequence). The CDR3 nucleotides read TGCAGTGCCAAGTATGCGGGACAGCTATCTGAGGGTGAAGCTTTCTTT. Its translation is CSAKYAGQLSEGEAFF.

This clonotype appeared many times. The J gene is TRBJ1-6, the V gene TRBV6-2 or TRBV6-3, with a tentative D call TRBD1 (5 bases). V was trimmed by 5 bases and J by 9 bases, leaving 14 bases between them. CDR1 is MNHEY and CDR2 is SVGEGT in the germline V gene. The CDR3 contains 14 residues. The CDR3 loop is CASSPGLASSPLHF. The CDR3 DNA sequence: TGTGCCAGCAGTCCGGGACTTGCAAGTTCACCCCTCCACTTT.

The chain recombines TRBV7-2 with TRBJ2-7, with 7 bases that match TRBD2. The germline gives CDR1 SGHTA, CDR2 FQGNSA. Germline trimming cut 6 bases from V and 7 bases from J; bases unmatched to any gene: 6. CDR3 length: 12 residues. CDR3: CASSPPGREQYF. In DNA, the CDR3 is TGTGCCAGCAGTCCCCCCGGGAGGGAGCAGTACTTC.

V is TRBV7-2 and J is TRBJ2-2; 8 nucleotides agree with TRBD1. Germline CDR1 is SGHTA and CDR2 is FQGNSA. J lost 7 bases, V lost 2 bases, and 9 bases had no gene match. The CDR3 spans 16 residues. CDR3 region: CASSLRVRGQGGELFF. CDR3 sequence (DNA): TGTGCCAGCAGCTTACGCGTCAGGGGGCAGGGCGGGGAGCTGTTTTTT.

This clonotype was seen ten or more times. The chain uses TRBV12-3 or TRBV12-4 and TRBJ1-1, with D perhaps matching TRBD1 (6 bases). The CDR3 runs to 17 residues. With 5 bases removed from V and 5 bases from J, the gap between germline ends came to 24 bases. CDR3 in amino acids: CASSPDKGGVGWTEAFF. In nucleotides, the CDR3 is TGTGCCAGCAGTCCGGACAAGGGGGGGGTGGGTTGGACTGAAGCTTTCTTT.

This chain connects TRBV12-3 or TRBV12-4 to TRBJ2-3; D remains unclear. The CDR3 consists of 12 residues. V was clipped by 1 base and J by 4 bases, with 3 bases between them. The CDR3 nucleotides are TGTGCCAGCAGTTTAGTCTCAGATACGCAGTATTTT. Its translation: CASSLVSDTQYF.

This clonotype was counted many times. This chain's CDR3 is CASSLGDRWDGPQHF. The CDR3 coding sequence is TGTGCCAGCAGTTTAGGGGACAGGTGGGACGGGCCCCAGCATTTT. The chain carries TRBV12-3 or TRBV12-4 and TRBJ1-5; 8 bases align to TRBD1. The CDR3 covers 15 residues. V lost 1 base to trimming and J lost 9 bases; unmatched junction nucleotides: 8.

This clonotype has at least ten counts. The chain recombines TRBV6-1 with TRBJ1-1, with D hard to call. Germline-derived CDR1 and CDR2 are MNHNS and SASEGT. This CDR3 contains 14 residues. V shed 8 bases and J shed 3 bases, with 16 bases lying between them. The CDR3: CASLDQEVHTEAFF. CDR3 DNA: TGTGCCAGCCTTGATCAGGAGGTCCACACTGAAGCTTTCTTT.

This clonotype was counted many times. The chain has TRBV10-1 and TRBJ2-7; 7 nucleotides align to TRBD2. The CDR3 runs to 13 residues. CDR1 is WNHNN, CDR2 SYGVQD, per germline (reference sequence). V lost 3 bases to trimming and J lost 5 bases; unmatched junction nucleotides: 4. The CDR3: CASSDSGTDEQYF. The CDR3, as DNA: TGCGCCAGCAGTGACAGCGGGACCGACGAGCAGTACTTC.

The rearrangement uses TRBV18 and TRBJ1-2; 7 bases match TRBD1. This CDR3 contains 16 residues. Per germline, CDR1 KGHSH and CDR2 LQKENI. The ends lost 0 bases at V and 4 bases at J; junction bases unmatched: 8. The chain's CDR3 is CASSPPGQSTLYGYTF. CDR3 sequence (DNA): TGTGCCAGCTCACCACCGGGACAGTCGACACTCTATGGCTACACCTTC.

This clonotype was counted many times. The gene calls are TRBV5-1 and TRBJ2-2, with 10 positions matching TRBD2. The CDR3 is 15 amino acids. J was trimmed by 5 bases and V by 2 bases; bases with no gene match: 3. From germline, CDR1 is SGHRS and CDR2 YFSETQ. This chain's CDR3 is CASSLGTSATGELFF. DNA for the CDR3: TGCGCCAGCAGCTTAGGGACTAGCGCTACCGGGGAGCTGTTTTTT.

The chain links TRBV7-8 to TRBJ2-7; the match to TRBD2 covers 7 bases. CDR1 SGHVS and CDR2 FQNEAQ come from the germline V gene. The CDR3 extends over 15 amino acids. V shed 2 bases and J 6 bases; nucleotides not matched to a gene: 10. CDR3 DNA: TGTGCCAGCAGCTTAACCCCGGCGGGAGTTGGCGAGCAGTACTTC. Translated, it gives CASSLTPAGVGEQYF. The complete variable domain, with remaining parts taken from reference TRBV7-8 and TRBJ2-7, reads GAGVSQSPRYKVAKRGQDVALRCDPISGHVSLFWYQQALGQGPEFLTYFQNEAQLDKSGLPSDRFFAERPEGSVSTLKIQRTQQEDSAVYLCASSLTPAGVGEQYFGPGTRLTVT.

The chain links TRBV6-1 to TRBJ2-5, with a possible D match to TRBD2 (6 bases). Between the trimmed V and J ends, which lost 7 bases and 0 bases, there was a span of 18 bases. The germline CDR1 and CDR2 sequences are MNHNS and SASEGT. The CDR3 extends over 16 amino acids. This CDR3 is CASTLGPGGYQETQYF. CDR3 coding DNA: TGTGCCAGCACCCTGGGACCTGGGGGGTACCAAGAGACCCAGTACTTC.

This clonotype has at least ten counts. J is TRBJ2-4 and V is TRBV11-2; possible D gene TRBD1, 5 bases. The V end lost 2 bases, the J end lost 12 bases, and 17 bases lay between the germline ends. The germline CDR1 and CDR2 sequences are SGHAT and FQNNGV. The length of the CDR3 is 14 residues. The CDR3 DNA reads as TGTGCCAGCAGCTTATCCCGGTCAGGGAACCATCAGTACTTC. It codes for CASSLSRSGNHQYF.

This clonotype was found many times. V and J are TRBV29-1 and TRBJ1-1; 8 positions agree with TRBD1. CDR3 length: 14 residues. Germline CDR1 SQVTM, CDR2 ANQGSEA. V was clipped by 4 bases and J by 4 bases; unmatched bases: 8. The CDR3 nucleotides read TGCAGCGTTGCAGACGGACAGGGATCCACTGAAGCTTTCTTT. It specifies CSVADGQGSTEAFF.

This clonotype was observed many times. The chain links TRBV11-2 to TRBJ1-1, with D possibly matching TRBD1 (6 bases). Trimming shortened V by 5 bases and J by 1 base, and 17 bases separated the two germline ends. The CDR3 is made up of 16 amino acids. Per germline, CDR1 SGHAT and CDR2 FQNNGV. The CDR3 loop is CASSPEHGQWNTEAFF. The CDR3 bases are TGTGCCAGCAGCCCAGAGCATGGACAGTGGAACACTGAAGCTTTCTTT.

Concerning this clonotype itself: This may be a read error: a much more frequent sequence differs by one nucleotide. The chain joins TRBV19 to TRBJ1-2, with TRBD1 as a possible D gene (6 bases). The CDR3 spans 14 residues. Germline CDR1 is LNHDA and CDR2 is SQIVND (reference sequence). The V end was cut by 3 bases, the J end by 3 bases, with 11 bases between. The CDR3 is CASSIRGMDYGYTF. Here the CDR3 DNA reads TGTGCCAGTAGTATCAGGGGAATGGACTATGGCTACACCTTC.

J is TRBJ2-2 and V is TRBV6-1; 7 nucleotides agree with TRBD1. V dropped 7 bases and J dropped 3; count of bases not matched to a gene: 11. Germline-derived CDR1 and CDR2 are MNHNS and SASEGT. The CDR3 sequence is 16 residues long. In nucleotides, the CDR3 is TGTGCCAGCAATGTCGAGACAGGGCGGGACACCGGGGAGCTGTTTTTT. This translates into CASNVETGRDTGELFF.

The V gene is TRBV6-1, the J gene TRBJ1-1; a weak D match, TRBD1 (5 bases). The germline gives CDR1 MNHNS, CDR2 SASEGT. The CDR3 covers 16 residues. Trimming shortened V by 4 bases and J by 4 bases, and 19 bases separated the two germline ends. The CDR3: CASSATGTPRPTEAFF. The DNA for the CDR3 is TGTGCCAGCAGTGCAACCGGGACTCCCCGTCCCACTGAAGCTTTCTTT.

V usage is TRBV28 and J usage is TRBJ1-5; D perhaps matches TRBD1 (6 bases). The length of the CDR3 is 13 residues. Trimming cost V 8 bases and J 6 bases, with 14 bases left between them. Per germline, CDR1 MDHEN and CDR2 SYDVKM. The CDR3 here is CASSWRGIQPQHF. CDR3 DNA sequence: TGTGCCAGCTCATGGAGGGGGATTCAGCCCCAGCATTTT.

This clonotype was counted ten times or more. The chain is built from TRBV7-2 and TRBJ1-1; D is unclear. With 4 bases removed from V and 1 base from J, the gap between germline ends came to 7 bases. Germline values: CDR1 SGHTA, CDR2 FQGNSA. This CDR3 region has 13 residues. This CDR3 reads CASSSGWNTEAFF. The CDR3 region has the DNA TGTGCCAGCAGCTCCGGATGGAACACTGAAGCTTTCTTT. Filled out from reference TRBV7-2 and TRBJ1-1, the complete variable domain reads GAGVSQSPSNKVTEKGKDVELRCDPISGHTALYWYRQSLGQGLEFLIYFQGNSAPDKSGLPSDRFSAERTGGSVSTLTIQRTQQEDSAVYLCASSSGWNTEAFFGQGTRLTVV.